What follows are 11 T cell receptor beta chains derived from one specimen sequenced in a study of CD8+ T cells in alopecia areata. RNA was extracted and reverse transcribed into cDNA as the sequencing template. The table came from immunoSEQ multiplex PCR; TCRdb's copy has only in-frame clones and leaves some out. The table has about 110,000 clones, approximately 63% seen once. The sample taken for sequencing was CD8+ T cells sorted from blood. The receptors shown here come from a human donor in good health.

The sample holds a few counts of this clone. The V and J genes are TRBV28 and TRBJ2-7; possibly TRBD1 or TRBD2 for D (6 bases each). The CDR3 extends over 14 amino acids. With 3 bases removed from V and 2 bases from J, the gap between germline ends came to 11 bases. Germline CDR1 MDHEN, CDR2 SYDVKM. CDR3 nucleotides: TGTGCCAGCAGTTTGCAGGGGAGGCCCTACGAGCAGTACTTC. Protein sequence: CASSLQGRPYEQYF.

CDR3 sequence: CASSLRQPSSYNEQFF. The CDR3 region has the DNA TGTGCCAGCAGTTTGAGGCAGCCAAGCTCCTACAATGAGCAGTTCTTC. The V and J genes are TRBV27 and TRBJ2-1; no clear D. The CDR3 runs to 16 residues. Germline values: CDR1 MNHEY, CDR2 SMNVEV (reference sequence). V was clipped by 3 bases and J by 0 bases, with 12 bases between them.

This clone was observed a handful of times. This sequence joins TRBV9 and TRBJ1-1, with 7 bases that match TRBD1. Germline-derived CDR1 and CDR2 are SGDLS and YYNGEE. Trimming at V came to 2 bases and at J to 6 bases, leaving 13 bases not matched to a gene. This CDR3 contains 16 residues. DNA for the CDR3: TGTGCCAGCAGCGTTCCGTCCGACAGGGAAGGTTCTGAAGCTTTCTTT. Translation: CASSVPSDREGSEAFF.

A few counts support this clone. CDR3 DNA sequence: TGTGCCAGCAGTTTCCCGACTAGCGGGGGGCACTTTTATCAAGAGACCCAGTACTTC. Translated: CASSFPTSGGHFYQETQYF. The chain has TRBV28 and TRBJ2-5, with TRBD2 matching over 13 bases. The germline CDR1 and CDR2 sequences are MDHEN and SYDVKM. The CDR3 spans 19 residues. The ends lost 3 bases at V and 2 bases at J; junction bases unmatched: 12.

This clone was seen just once. The chain couples TRBV2 to TRBJ2-7, with 11 positions matching TRBD2. CDR1 is SNHLY and CDR2 is FYNNEI in the germline V gene. The V and J ends lost 10 bases and 2 bases, in that order; junction bases with no gene match: 13. The CDR3 contains 16 residues. As DNA, the CDR3 is TGTGCCACATTAGCGGGGGGGAGGAGAACTCCCTACGAGCAGTACTTC. Residues: CATLAGGRRTPYEQYF.

This clone showed up just once. The chain links TRBV7-8 to TRBJ2-1, with 11 bases lining up with TRBD2. Germline trimming cut 5 bases from V and 0 bases from J; bases unmatched to any gene: 9. CDR1 is SGHVS and CDR2 is FQNEAQ in the germline V gene. CDR3 size: 18 residues. DNA of the CDR3: TGTGCCAGCAGCCTTCGGACTAGCGGGCTTAGCTCCTACAATGAGCAGTTCTTC. This translates into CASSLRTSGLSSYNEQFF.

V is TRBV4-1 and J is TRBJ2-4; the D gene is possibly TRBD2 (6 bases). The CDR3 has 18 amino acids. Germline lookup yields CDR1 MGHRA and CDR2 YSYEKL. Trimming took 3 bases from V and 0 from J, leaving 18 bases between them. CDR3 protein: CASSQWEEGAIAKNIQYF. For the CDR3, the DNA is TGCGCCAGCAGCCAGTGGGAGGAAGGGGCGATAGCCAAAAACATTCAGTACTTC.

V usage is TRBV6-6 and J usage is TRBJ1-4; D is uncertain. Trimming removed 4 bases from V and 7 bases from J, with 16 bases in between. CDR1 MNHNY and CDR2 SVGAGI come from the germline V gene (reference sequence). The CDR3 spans 15 residues. CDR3 loop: CASSSGRGWVEKLFF. DNA for the CDR3: TGTGCCAGCAGTTCCGGTAGAGGGTGGGTTGAAAAACTGTTTTTT.

The chain joins TRBV7-9 to TRBJ2-7; D might be TRBD1 (5 bases). Trimming took off 7 bases at V and 0 bases at J, with 10 bases between the two ends. The CDR3 spans 13 residues. Germline values: CDR1 SEHNR, CDR2 FQNEAQ (reference sequence). CDR3 DNA sequence: TGTGCCAGCACCCGACAGAACTCCTACGAGCAGTACTTC. Protein sequence: CASTRQNSYEQYF.

The chain joins TRBV10-1 to TRBJ2-5; the D is unclear. V was trimmed by 7 bases and J by 10 bases, leaving 13 bases between them. This CDR3 is built from 11 residues. Germline lookup yields CDR1 WNHNN and CDR2 SYGVQD (reference sequence). CDR3 DNA: TGCGCCAGCATAACGAAGAATGACCAGTACTTC. It translates to CASITKNDQYF.

The chain joins TRBV6-5 to TRBJ1-6, with a tentative D call TRBD1 (5 bases). Germline lookup yields CDR1 MNHEY and CDR2 SVGAGI. V gave up 8 bases and J gave up 9 bases, with 14 bases separating them. The CDR3 sequence is 13 residues long. The CDR3 protein is CASRQGLSSPLHF. The CDR3 coding sequence is TGTGCCAGCCGGCAGGGATTAAGTTCACCCCTCCACTTT.